Listed below are T cell receptor beta chains from one sample, sequenced in a study of identical twins. TCRdb recomputed calls from the 5' RACE reads with MiXCR, one row per CDR3 protein. The data hold about 430,000 distinct CDR3 sequences, with less than 20% observed a single time. Sequenced: naive T cells sorted from blood. These receptors originate from a man aged 50-59 years in good health. Each CDR3 is given with its conserved first and last residue. The D gene is left open where the match is weak. Size is omitted from some rows. Given values are once, few, many or a class for expanded clones.

j_gene: TRBJ1-4
v_gene: TRBV20-1
d_gene: -
abundance: -
CDR3nt: TGCAGTGCTAACCGAATTGGGACTAATGAAAAACTGTTTTTT
CDR3aa: CSANRIGTNEKLFF

j_gene: TRBJ1-5
v_gene: TRBV15
d_gene: -
abundance: -
CDR3nt: TGTGCCACCAGCAGAGTGCAGGGCGGTCATCAGCCCCAGCATTTT
CDR3aa: CATSRVQGGHQPQHF

j_gene: TRBJ2-3
v_gene: TRBV30
d_gene: -
abundance: few
CDR3nt: TGTGCCTGGTCCCGAGGGACAGATACGCAGTATTTT
CDR3aa: CAWSRGTDTQYF

j_gene: TRBJ2-5
v_gene: TRBV5-1
d_gene: -
abundance: few
CDR3nt: TGCGCCAGCAGCTTGGAGGTATGGCAGGCCGGGGAGACCCAGTACTTC
CDR3aa: CASSLEVWQAGETQYF

j_gene: TRBJ1-2
v_gene: TRBV6-5
d_gene: TRBD1
abundance: many
CDR3nt: TGTGCCAGCAGTTACGGGACAGGGTTTGTGGACTATGGCTACACCTTC
CDR3aa: CASSYGTGFVDYGYTF

j_gene: TRBJ2-7
v_gene: TRBV5-1
d_gene: -
abundance: -
CDR3nt: TGCGCCAGCAGCGGGTCCGGGACAATCTACGAGCAGTACTTC
CDR3aa: CASSGSGTIYEQYF

j_gene: TRBJ2-1
v_gene: TRBV9
d_gene: TRBD2
abundance: -
CDR3nt: TGTGCCAGCAGCTTAGGACTAGCGGGAGGAGTAAATGAGCAGTTCTTC
CDR3aa: CASSLGLAGGVNEQFF

j_gene: TRBJ2-1
v_gene: TRBV11-3
d_gene: -
abundance: -
CDR3nt: TGTGCCAGCAGCTCCGGGGCTCGCTACAATGAGCAGTTCTTC
CDR3aa: CASSSGARYNEQFF

j_gene: TRBJ2-7
v_gene: TRBV12-3/TRBV12-4
d_gene: TRBD1
abundance: many
CDR3nt: TGCGCCAGCAGCTTGGGACAGGGGGTCTACGAGCAGTACTTC
CDR3aa: CASSLGQGVYEQYF

j_gene: TRBJ1-2
v_gene: TRBV7-2
d_gene: -
abundance: few
CDR3nt: TGTGCCAGCAGCTCCAGGAGGACGGGGGAGGGCTACACCTTC
CDR3aa: CASSSRRTGEGYTF

j_gene: TRBJ2-7
v_gene: TRBV6-5
d_gene: TRBD1
abundance: few
CDR3nt: TGTGCCAGCAGTTACTCCACAGGGGTCCACGAGCAGTACTTC
CDR3aa: CASSYSTGVHEQYF

j_gene: TRBJ1-1
v_gene: TRBV5-1
d_gene: TRBD1
abundance: few
CDR3nt: TGCGCCAGCAGCTTAGTGACAGGGGTTTTAGGGCGCGTAACTGAAGCTTTCTTT
CDR3aa: CASSLVTGVLGRVTEAFF

j_gene: TRBJ2-5
v_gene: TRBV27
d_gene: -
abundance: -
CDR3nt: TGTGCCAGCAGTTCGGGACTTCCAGGAGAGACCCAGTACTTC
CDR3aa: CASSSGLPGETQYF

j_gene: TRBJ2-7
v_gene: TRBV6-1
d_gene: TRBD1
abundance: few
CDR3nt: TGTGCCAGCAGTCCAGGGTATGGGACAGAAGCTACCTACGAGCAGTACTTC
CDR3aa: CASSPGYGTEATYEQYF

j_gene: TRBJ2-3
v_gene: TRBV7-2
d_gene: TRBD2
abundance: -
CDR3nt: TGTGCCAGCAGCGTGGGGACTACCGCACCAGATACGCAGTATTTT
CDR3aa: CASSVGTTAPDTQYF

j_gene: TRBJ1-5
v_gene: TRBV5-6
d_gene: -
abundance: many
CDR3nt: TGTGCCAGCAGCTCTAAGACAGACAATCAGCCCCAGCATTTT
CDR3aa: CASSSKTDNQPQHF

j_gene: TRBJ1-5
v_gene: TRBV6-2/TRBV6-3
d_gene: TRBD1
abundance: many
CDR3nt: TGTGCCAGCAGTGCCGGGACAGGGGGAAATCAGCCCCAGCATTTT
CDR3aa: CASSAGTGGNQPQHF

j_gene: TRBJ2-7
v_gene: TRBV5-5
d_gene: -
abundance: once
CDR3nt: TGTGCCAGCAGCTTGACACTCTCCTACGAGCAGTACTTC
CDR3aa: CASSLTLSYEQYF

j_gene: TRBJ1-6
v_gene: TRBV7-8
d_gene: -
abundance: few
CDR3nt: TGTGCCAGCAGCTCGGGTTCACCCCTCCACTTT
CDR3aa: CASSSGSPLHF

j_gene: TRBJ1-5
v_gene: TRBV20-1
d_gene: -
abundance: few
CDR3nt: TGCAGTGCTAGAGGGGTCAGTAGGGGCAATCAGCCCCAGCATTTT
CDR3aa: CSARGVSRGNQPQHF

j_gene: TRBJ2-7
v_gene: TRBV4-2
d_gene: -
abundance: many
CDR3nt: TGTGCCAGCAGCCAAGGACTAGGGGACTACGAGCAGTACTTC
CDR3aa: CASSQGLGDYEQYF

j_gene: TRBJ2-3
v_gene: TRBV12-3/TRBV12-4
d_gene: TRBD2
abundance: many
CDR3nt: TGTGCCAGCAGTCCGCAAAAAGCGGGGATAGCGGCAGATACGCAGTATTTT
CDR3aa: CASSPQKAGIAADTQYF

j_gene: TRBJ2-7
v_gene: TRBV6-2/TRBV6-3
d_gene: -
abundance: few
CDR3nt: TGTGCCAGCAGCCCGCGAGGGAATACCTACGAGCAGTACTTC
CDR3aa: CASSPRGNTYEQYF

j_gene: TRBJ2-1
v_gene: TRBV7-8
d_gene: TRBD2
abundance: many
CDR3nt: TGTGCCAGCAGCTTAGGGGGACTAGCGGGAACCTACAATGAGCAGTTCTTC
CDR3aa: CASSLGGLAGTYNEQFF

j_gene: TRBJ1-2
v_gene: TRBV6-5
d_gene: -
abundance: many
CDR3nt: TGTGCCAGCAGTTACTCGTTCCGAGCTAGGGGGGAGGCTGGCTACACCTTC
CDR3aa: CASSYSFRARGEAGYTF

j_gene: TRBJ2-1
v_gene: TRBV20-1
d_gene: -
abundance: many
CDR3nt: TGCAGTGCTAGAGATCTGCAGCAGCTTGAGCAGTTCTTC
CDR3aa: CSARDLQQLEQFF

j_gene: TRBJ2-3
v_gene: TRBV12-3/TRBV12-4
d_gene: -
abundance: -
CDR3nt: TGTGCCAGCAGAACCGAGGGTGGGAGTTTCACAGATACGCAGTATTTT
CDR3aa: CASRTEGGSFTDTQYF